This TCR beta chain was recovered during a study of T-cell reconstitution after alpha-beta-depleted transplantation in children. Note on this clonotype: No antigen is known for it.

J lost 4 bases, V lost 2 bases, and 3 bases had no gene match. There are 15 residues in the CDR3. The germline gives CDR1 LGHDT, CDR2 YNNKEL (reference sequence). Findings and limits, study-wide: Once a year had passed after transplant, T-cell counts and diversity came mostly from newly produced T cells.

TCRbeta library preparation incorporated unique molecular identifiers. TCRdb independently ran MiXCR on the PCR reads; one entry per CDR3 protein. The table has 250,000 to 400,000 distinct CDR3 sequences, 23% seen once; the top ten hold approximately 11%. The TCR comes from a male patient younger than 18 who had a stem cell transplant for acute lymphoblastic leukemia, so the T cells may come from the graft donor. The specimen comprised PBMCs, mostly from graft donor cells, sampled 180 days after TCRalphabeta/CD19-depleted stem cell transplant. This chain connects TRBV3-1 to TRBJ2-1; 9 nucleotides agree with TRBD2. The CDR3 DNA reads TGTGCCAGCAGCCAACCGACTAGCGGTTACAATGAGCAGTTCTTC. Residues: CASSQPTSGYNEQFF.